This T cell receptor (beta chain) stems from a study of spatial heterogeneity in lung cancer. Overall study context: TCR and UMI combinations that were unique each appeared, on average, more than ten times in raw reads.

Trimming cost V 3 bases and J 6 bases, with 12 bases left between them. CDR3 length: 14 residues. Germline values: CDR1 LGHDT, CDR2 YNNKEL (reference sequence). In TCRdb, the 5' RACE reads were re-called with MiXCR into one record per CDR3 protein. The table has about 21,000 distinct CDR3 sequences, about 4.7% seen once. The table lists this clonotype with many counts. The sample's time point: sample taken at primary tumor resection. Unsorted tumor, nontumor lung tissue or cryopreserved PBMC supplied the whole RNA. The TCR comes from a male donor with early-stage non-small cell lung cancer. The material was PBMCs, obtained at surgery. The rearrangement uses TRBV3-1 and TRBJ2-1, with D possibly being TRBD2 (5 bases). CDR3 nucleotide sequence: TGTGCCAGCAGCCACGGAGGAGAAATCAATGAGCAGTTCTTC. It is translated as CASSHGGEINEQFF.